This T cell receptor beta chain was obtained from a study of T-cell reconstitution after alpha-beta-depleted transplantation in children. This clonotype was recorded many times. Its antigen is still unknown. Germline V lookup: CDR1 DFQATT, CDR2 SNEGSKA (reference sequence). The CDR3 is 13 amino acids. Unmatched junction bases numbered 2, after V lost 3 bases and J lost 2 bases. Overall study results and limits: Several hundred expanded graft clones reportedly were the source of alpha-beta T cells about two months after transplant.

Preparing the TCRbeta library involved the use of unique molecular identifiers. Each CDR3 protein gets one entry after TCRdb re-called the PCR reads with MiXCR. The repertoire holds around 120,000 distinct CDR3 sequences, with under 30% as singletons. The rearrangement joins TRBV20-1 to TRBJ2-3; TRBD2 matches 7 bases. This specimen consisted of PBMCs, mostly from graft donor cells, obtained 180 days after TCRalphabeta/CD19-depleted stem cell transplant. This TCR derives from a male patient aged 2-15 years who had a stem cell transplant for chronic granulomatous disease, so the T cells may come from the graft donor. CDR3 DNA sequence: TGCAGTGCTAGGGGAGGGATCACAGATACGCAGTATTTT. Its protein product is CSARGGITDTQYF.